The T cell receptor (beta chain) under discussion was sequenced for a study of T cells expressing NK-cell markers (dated by TCRdb to the early 2020s). For context, the study as a whole: In sorted CD3+CD56+NKG2C+, CD3+CD56+NKG2C- and CD3+CD56-NKG2C+ T-cell subsets from 8 or 9 donors, TCR beta-chain repertoires were profiled. Among the eight sequenced donors, seven were HCMV-seropositive and one was HCMV-seronegative. The study sequenced eight donors, all healthy volunteers chosen at random: three men and five women. The libraries were sequenced on Illumina HiSeq 2000/2500, MiSeq or NextSeq, producing 2 x 150 bp reads. General findings and caveats noted by the study authors: It remained unclear whether the expanded NKG2C-expressing T cell clones were specific for HCMV antigens. In six donors, the dominant CD3+CD56+NKG2C+ clonotypes ranked among the top 10 CD8+ clonotypes, making up about 1.0-7.5% of CD8+ T cells. Those dominant clonotypes were again the most abundant among CD3+CD56-NKG2C+ cells in a few donors, at about 25-60.1%.

In the case of this clonotype: Which antigen it targets is not known.

Looking up the germline V gene (reference sequence) yields CDR1 DFQATT and CDR2 SNEGSKA. The CDR3 runs 13 residues from the cysteine to the phenylalanine. No DNA appears here. HCMV serostatus was determined by detecting HCMV-specific IgG in serum with a commercial ELISA kit. Ficoll density gradient centrifugation was used to isolate peripheral blood mononuclear cells from blood. TCRdb shows the sequencer as Illumina HiSeq 2000. The TCR beta cDNA libraries were made using 5'RACE template switching, a step that added both a universal primer site and unique molecular identifiers. cDNA synthesis was primed from the TCR beta constant segment and was followed by two successive PCR amplification steps. Turning to the authors' computational methods: Reads were demultiplexed and grouped by UMI with MIGEC, and clonotypes were assembled and quantified with MiTCR. To exclude erroneous sequences, only TCR cDNA sequences supported by at least two reads were retained. Downstream repertoire analysis used the tcR package, and clonotypes were matched across fractions by CDR3 nucleotide sequence plus V segment. VDJmatch was used to annotate antigen specificity against VDJdb, with one amino acid substitution in CDR3 permitted. Reprocessed by TCRdb, the reads give a single entry per CDR3 protein sequence, without DNA. None of the V and J calls come from the authors' own analysis; TCRdb made them. The sample's records list 150,000 to 180,000 distinct CDR3 sequences. Of the sample, 37% is held by the ten largest clones.

Recombination joined TRBV20-1 with TRBJ2-5; the D call of TRBD2 rests on TCRdb alone, since no DNA is present to check it. The TCR sequence derives from a woman aged 50 to 60 in good health. Donor details come from another sample of the same person, matched by shared clones. The source material was blood T cells: a sorted CD56 or NKG2C T cell subset, CD4+ or CD8+ T cells, or bulk PBMC T cells (not recorded which). Here the CDR3 is given as CSALTGDGGTQYF.